The table lists the clone carrying this TCR beta chain with a few counts. Amplification used 60 Vbeta primers and 13 Jbeta primers. This table comes from immunoSEQ multiplex PCR, and its TCRdb copy is limited to in-frame clones, with some not included. This table has over 85,000 clones, around 8% appearing once. After removal of 2 bases from V and 1 base from J, the junction contained 7 bases not matched to a gene. The CDR3 length is 17 residues. Germline values: CDR1 SGHKS, CDR2 YYEKEE (reference sequence). This sample stems from a study of cytomegalovirus exposure and HLA in healthy donors. This rearrangement joins TRBV5-5 to TRBJ1-1; 11 nucleotides agree with TRBD1. This receptor was obtained from a man aged 50 to 59 in good health and CMV-seronegative. What was sequenced was PBMCs. Here the CDR3 DNA reads TGTGCCAGCAGCTTCTTTGGACAGGGGGCAAAGAACACTGAAGCTTTCTTT. Translating it yields CASSFFGQGAKNTEAFF.